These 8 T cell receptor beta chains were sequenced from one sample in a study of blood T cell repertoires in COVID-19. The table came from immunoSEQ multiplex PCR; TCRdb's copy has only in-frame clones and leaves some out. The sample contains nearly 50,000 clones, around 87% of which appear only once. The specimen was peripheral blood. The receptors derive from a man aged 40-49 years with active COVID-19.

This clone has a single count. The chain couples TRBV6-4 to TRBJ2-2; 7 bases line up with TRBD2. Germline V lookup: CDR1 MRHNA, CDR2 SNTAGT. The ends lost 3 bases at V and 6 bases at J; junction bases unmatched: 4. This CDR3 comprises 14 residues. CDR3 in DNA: TGTGCCAGCAGTGAACTAGCGCAGGCCGGGGAGCTGTTTTTT. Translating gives CASSELAQAGELFF.

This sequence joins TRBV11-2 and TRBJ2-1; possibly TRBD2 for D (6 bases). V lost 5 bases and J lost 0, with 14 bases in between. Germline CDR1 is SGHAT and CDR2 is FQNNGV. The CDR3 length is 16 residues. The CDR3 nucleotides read TGTGCCAGCAGCCGAGACGGGGGAAGCTCCTACAATGAGCAGTTCTTC. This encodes CASSRDGGSSYNEQFF.

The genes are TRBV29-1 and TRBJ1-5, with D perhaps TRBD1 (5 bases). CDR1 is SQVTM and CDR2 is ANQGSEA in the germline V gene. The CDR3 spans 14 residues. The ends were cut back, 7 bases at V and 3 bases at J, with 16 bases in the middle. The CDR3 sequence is CSALLGGNNQPQHF. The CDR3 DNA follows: TGCAGCGCTCTCTTGGGGGGAAACAATCAGCCCCAGCATTTT.

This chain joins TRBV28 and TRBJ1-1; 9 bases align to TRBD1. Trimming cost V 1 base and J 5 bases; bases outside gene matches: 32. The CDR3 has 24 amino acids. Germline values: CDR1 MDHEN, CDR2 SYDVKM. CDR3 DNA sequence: TGTGCCAGCAGTTTATTTATGATGAGGGGCGGGATACTGCGACAGGGGGTAGAGGGGACTGAAGCTTTCTTT. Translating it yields CASSLFMMRGGILRQGVEGTEAFF.

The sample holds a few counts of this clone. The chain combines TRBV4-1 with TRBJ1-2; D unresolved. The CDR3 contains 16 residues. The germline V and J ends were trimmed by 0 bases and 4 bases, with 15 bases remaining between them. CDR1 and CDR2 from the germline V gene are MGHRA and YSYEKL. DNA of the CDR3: TGCGCCAGCAGCCAAGATCCGTCCGGGAGCTCCTATGGCTACACCTTC. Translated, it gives CASSQDPSGSSYGYTF.

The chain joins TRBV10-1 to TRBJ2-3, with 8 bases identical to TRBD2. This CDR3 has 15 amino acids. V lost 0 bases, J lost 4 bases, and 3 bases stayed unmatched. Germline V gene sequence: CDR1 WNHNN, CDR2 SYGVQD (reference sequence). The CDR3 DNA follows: TGCGCCAGCAGTGAGTCGGGGACTAGAGCAGATACGCAGTATTTT. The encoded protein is CASSESGTRADTQYF.

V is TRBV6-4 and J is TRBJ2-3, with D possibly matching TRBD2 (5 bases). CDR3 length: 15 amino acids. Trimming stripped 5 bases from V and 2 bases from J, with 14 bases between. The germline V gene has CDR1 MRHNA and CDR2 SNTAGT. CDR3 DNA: TGTGCCAGCAGTTTTTCCGGGGAGTTCACAGATACGCAGTATTTT. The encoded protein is CASSFSGEFTDTQYF.

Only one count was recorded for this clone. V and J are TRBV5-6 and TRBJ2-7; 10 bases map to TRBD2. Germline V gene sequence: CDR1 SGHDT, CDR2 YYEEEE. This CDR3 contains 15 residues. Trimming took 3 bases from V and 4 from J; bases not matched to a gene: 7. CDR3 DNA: TGTGCCAGCAGCTCAGCTAGCGGGAGCTTATACGAGCAGTACTTC. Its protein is CASSSASGSLYEQYF. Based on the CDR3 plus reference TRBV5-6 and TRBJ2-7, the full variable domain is DAGVTQSPTHLIKTRGQQVTLRCSPKSGHDTVSWYQQALGQGPQFIFQYYEEEERQRGNFPDRFSGHQFPNYSSELNVNALLLGDSALYLCASSSASGSLYEQYFGPGTRLTVT.